This is a list of T cell receptor beta chains from one sample in a study of response to subunit inactivated influenza vaccine. TCRdb passed the RT-PCR reads through MiXCR, listing each CDR3 protein once. The sample holds some 800,000 distinct CDR3 sequences; approximately 22% are singletons and the top ten take 9.5% to 13%. The sample in question was PBMCs from blood, obtained 5 to 6 days after vaccination. The receptors were gathered from a man aged 45 to 65 who received an inactivated influenza vaccine. Each CDR3 is given with its conserved first and last residue. The D gene is left open where the match is weak. Part of the rows lack a size; the others show once, few, many or a class for expanded clones.

>TRBJ2-1|NA|NA|TRBV11-2
CASRPGRPTYNEQFF
TGTGCCAGCAGGCCGGGACGCCCTACGTACAATGAGCAGTTCTTC
>TRBJ2-7|NA|NA|TRBV10-3
CAISETGTYEQYF
TGTGCCATCAGTGAGACTGGAACCTACGAGCAGTACTTC
>TRBJ2-3|few|NA|TRBV12-3/TRBV12-4
CASGGITDTQYF
TGTGCCTCGGGGGGCATTACAGATACGCAGTATTTT
>TRBJ2-7|NA|TRBD2|TRBV20-1
CSVLPGLAGARGNEQYF
TGCAGTGTCCTTCCGGGACTAGCGGGAGCACGGGGAAACGAGCAGTACTTC
>TRBJ1-1|many|TRBD1|TRBV12-3/TRBV12-4
CASRRQGAQHTEAFF
TGTGCCAGCAGGAGACAGGGGGCGCAGCACACTGAAGCTTTCTTT
>TRBJ2-5|NA|NA|TRBV11-2
CASSPTRGIGTQYF
TGTGCCAGCAGCCCAACCCGGGGCATAGGTACCCAGTACTTC
>TRBJ2-5|NA|NA|TRBV12-3/TRBV12-4
CASGSTYQETQYF
TGTGCCAGCGGCTCCACGTACCAAGAGACCCAGTACTTC
>TRBJ2-7|few|NA|TRBV6-1
CASSKPATYEQYF
TGTGCCAGCAGTAAGCCGGCCACCTACGAGCAGTACTTC
>TRBJ1-2|NA|NA|TRBV10-3
CAISGTAREGYTF
TGTGCCATCAGCGGGACCGCCCGGGAAGGCTACACCTTC
>TRBJ1-3|NA|NA|TRBV20-1
CSASAGRGNTIYF
TGCAGTGCTAGCGCTGGCCGGGGAAACACCATATATTTT
>TRBJ2-7|many|NA|TRBV7-9
CASSLGAREQYF
TGTGCCAGCAGCTTAGGAGCGCGAGAGCAGTACTTC
>TRBJ2-3|few|NA|TRBV11-2
CASRLWQMGTDTQYF
TGTGCCAGCAGGTTATGGCAGATGGGCACAGATACGCAGTATTTT
>TRBJ2-1|many|TRBD1|TRBV15
CATSFRGNYYNEQFF
TGTGCCACCAGCTTCAGGGGGAATTACTACAATGAGCAGTTCTTC
>TRBJ1-5|few|TRBD1|TRBV19
CASRTDRGFSNQPQHF
TGTGCCAGCAGAACGGACAGGGGTTTTAGCAATCAGCCCCAGCATTTT
>TRBJ2-5|NA|NA|TRBV29-1
CSVEQGVGETQYF
TGCAGCGTTGAACAGGGCGTCGGGGAGACCCAGTACTTC
>TRBJ2-7|few|NA|TRBV12-3/TRBV12-4
CASSPTGHILYEQYF
TGTGCCAGCAGCCCTACGGGACATATACTCTACGAGCAGTACTTC
>TRBJ2-1|NA|TRBD2|TRBV11-2
CASSSATSGGANEQFF
TGTGCCAGCAGCTCGGCGACTAGCGGGGGGGCCAATGAGCAGTTCTTC
>TRBJ2-2|few|TRBD1|TRBV11-2
CASSLNRWDRANPITGELFF
TGTGCCAGCAGCCTAAACAGGTGGGACAGGGCCAATCCCATCACCGGGGAGCTGTTTTTT
>TRBJ2-3|NA|TRBD2|TRBV5-1
CASSSSGFFTDTQYF
TGCGCCAGCAGCTCTAGCGGGTTCTTCACAGATACGCAGTATTTT
>TRBJ2-1|few|TRBD2|TRBV16
CASILAESPSYNEQFF
TGTGCCAGCATTCTAGCGGAATCACCCTCCTACAATGAGCAGTTCTTC
>TRBJ2-3|NA|NA|TRBV20-1
CSASRLLFPDTQYF
TGCAGTGCTAGTCGTCTTCTATTCCCAGATACGCAGTATTTT
>TRBJ1-3|few|NA|TRBV5-1
CASSLTGRETGSGNTIYF
TGCGCCAGCAGCCTCACCGGGAGGGAAACTGGGTCCGGAAACACCATATATTTT